This T cell receptor beta chain was sequenced for a study of cytomegalovirus exposure and HLA in healthy donors. Study-level results: The finding came from a later analysis; first-cohort TCR clusters tended to co-occur in the roughly 120 validation repertoires. Testing in vitro showed a few CMV-associated chains specific for CMV antigens. A classifier reportedly called cytomegalovirus status with high sensitivity and specificity.

The protocol was immunoSEQ multiplex PCR, while the TCRdb copy is restricted to in-frame clones and leaves out a portion. The sample includes approximately 200,000 clones, 85% to 90% of them seen just once. Germline V CDR1 and CDR2: MDHEN, SYDVKM. The CDR3 totals 12 residues. Trimming left V 5 bases short and J 4 bases short, with 8 bases between. Note on this clone: Antigen specificity is unknown.

The rearrangement uses TRBV28 and TRBJ1-2; the D is unclear. The source material was PBMCs. The receptor's source is a woman between 18 and 29 years old in good health and CMV-seronegative. CDR3 sequence reads: CASSEQSYGYTF. CDR3 nucleotides: TGTGCCAGCAGTGAACAGAGCTATGGCTACACCTTC.